Presented here are 18 T cell receptor beta chains from one specimen sequenced in a study of blood T cell repertoires in COVID-19. TCRdb's copy holds only in-frame clones and misses some; the assay was immunoSEQ multiplex PCR. The sample lists some 350,000 clones, 85% to 90% seen once, with about 2.9% in the top ten. The sample comprised peripheral blood. The receptors were sampled from a human donor in a cohort sampled during active COVID-19.

The rearrangement joins TRBV4-1 to TRBJ2-3, with 9 bases that match TRBD2. The V gene end was trimmed by 3 bases and the J gene end by 1 base; junction bases not matched to a gene: 5. Germline-derived CDR1 and CDR2 are MGHRA and YSYEKL. The length of the CDR3 is 16 residues. The CDR3 DNA follows: TGCGCCAGCAGCCAGAATAGCGGGGGCCGCACAGATACGCAGTATTTT. It yields the protein CASSQNSGGRTDTQYF.

J is TRBJ1-3 and V is TRBV28; 7 bases agree with TRBD1. V lost 7 bases to trimming and J lost 0 bases; unmatched junction nucleotides: 12. Germline CDR1 reads MDHEN; CDR2 reads SYDVKM. CDR3 length: 17 amino acids. CDR3 residues: CASTPGDSASSGNTIYF. In DNA form, the CDR3 reads TGTGCCAGCACCCCCGGGGACAGCGCAAGCTCTGGAAACACCATATATTTT.

This clone was detected only a few times. The chain has TRBV10-3 and TRBJ1-3, with a possible D match to TRBD1 (5 bases). The CDR3 length is 15 residues. Between the trimmed V and J ends, which lost 6 bases and 1 base, there was a span of 13 bases. Germline CDR1 and CDR2: ENHRY and SYGVKD. DNA of the CDR3: TGTGCCATCAGGGGTACAGGTGAGTCTGGAAACACCATATATTTT. Translation gives CAIRGTGESGNTIYF.

This chain joins TRBV2 and TRBJ1-4, with no clear D. Germline V gene lookup returns CDR1 SNHLY and CDR2 FYNNEI. The CDR3 is 14 residues long. The V end lost 4 bases, the J end lost 7 bases, and 13 bases lay between the germline ends. Here the CDR3 reads CASSVPIGGEKLFF. CDR3 bases: TGTGCCAGCAGTGTCCCGATCGGTGGTGAAAAACTGTTTTTT.

The chain is built from TRBV10-3 and TRBJ1-4; TRBD1 aligns across 11 bases. CDR1 is ENHRY, CDR2 SYGVKD, per germline. After removal of 6 bases from V and 3 bases from J, the junction contained 3 bases not matched to a gene. This CDR3 has 15 amino acids. The DNA for the CDR3 is TGTGCCATCAGCCGGGGACAGGGGGCTAATGAAAAACTGTTTTTT. This sequence encodes CAISRGQGANEKLFF.

The gene calls are TRBV7-2 and TRBJ1-2; 8 bases match TRBD1. Germline V gene lookup returns CDR1 SGHTA and CDR2 FQGNSA. Trimming cost V 5 bases and J 6 bases; bases outside gene matches: 11. This CDR3 region has 15 residues. The CDR3 sequence: CASSLSGQGENGYTF. DNA for the CDR3: TGTGCCAGCAGCCTCTCTGGACAGGGAGAGAATGGCTACACCTTC.

V is TRBV27 and J is TRBJ1-4; tentative D call: TRBD1 (5 bases). From germline, CDR1 is MNHEY and CDR2 SMNVEV (reference sequence). CDR3 length equals 17 residues. The ends were cut back, 2 bases at V and 10 bases at J, with 23 bases in the middle. Here the CDR3 DNA reads TGTGCCAGCAGTTTACGGCCTGAGGGATCCCCGGGGGGAAAACTGTTTTTT. Encoded protein: CASSLRPEGSPGGKLFF.

The J gene is TRBJ2-2, the V gene TRBV7-8; a possible D gene is TRBD1 (5 bases). The CDR3 totals 17 residues. CDR1 and CDR2 from the germline V gene are SGHVS and FQNEAQ. Trimming took off 2 bases at V and 0 bases at J, with 13 bases between the two ends. This CDR3 is CASSLSVGRANTGELFF. CDR3 DNA: TGTGCCAGCAGCTTATCTGTCGGCAGGGCGAACACCGGGGAGCTGTTTTTT.

This clone was counted between two and nine times. This chain links TRBV9 with TRBJ1-2; 7 nucleotides line up with TRBD1. The CDR3 is made up of 13 amino acids. V gave up 3 bases and J gave up 7 bases; unmatched junction bases: 6. Germline V CDR1 and CDR2: SGDLS, YYNGEE. The CDR3 loop reads CASSAQTGIGYTF. In DNA form, the CDR3 reads TGTGCCAGCAGCGCCCAGACAGGGATTGGCTACACCTTC.

The CDR3 sequence is CASLSGGAEDTQYF. The CDR3 coding sequence is TGCGCCAGTCTTAGTGGGGGGGCCGAAGATACGCAGTATTTT. The chain couples TRBV4-1 to TRBJ2-3, with a tentative D call TRBD2 (7 bases). The CDR3 consists of 14 residues. Trimming shortened V by 9 bases and J by 5 bases, and 18 bases separated the two germline ends. CDR1 is MGHRA, CDR2 YSYEKL, per germline.

This rearrangement joins TRBV2 to TRBJ1-4; 9 nucleotides agree with TRBD1. V gave up 8 bases and J gave up 4 bases; unmatched junction bases: 8. This CDR3 is built from 15 residues. Germline V gene data show CDR1 as SNHLY and CDR2 as FYNNEI. In DNA form, the CDR3 reads TGTGCCAGCGGGGGCAGGGACAGGGTTAATGAAAAACTGTTTTTT. Protein sequence: CASGGRDRVNEKLFF.

This clone was observed a single time. The chain combines TRBV30 with TRBJ1-3; D gene ambiguous. V shed 5 bases and J shed 3 bases, with 14 bases lying between them. From germline, CDR1 is GTSNPN and CDR2 SVGIG (reference sequence). The CDR3 is 14 amino acids. The CDR3 reads CAWARGSDGNTIYF. DNA of the CDR3: TGTGCCTGGGCCAGAGGGTCGGATGGAAACACCATATATTTT.

This clone was detected only once. The chain is built from TRBV19 and TRBJ1-4, with TRBD1 identical over 8 bases. Germline V gene data show CDR1 as LNHDA and CDR2 as SQIVND (reference sequence). CDR3 size: 13 residues. V lost 10 bases, J lost 8 bases, and 9 bases stayed unmatched. This CDR3 reads CAIPTGGVEKLFF. Here the CDR3 DNA reads TGTGCCATTCCTACAGGGGGGGTAGAAAAACTGTTTTTT.

This chain joins TRBV7-2 and TRBJ1-1; D is uncertain. This CDR3 has 13 residues. Trimming cost V 1 base and J 2 bases, with 5 bases left between them. In germline, CDR1 is SGHTA, CDR2 FQGNSA. The CDR3 region has the DNA TGTGCCAGCAGCTTAGACAGCAACACTGAAGCTTTCTTT. Translated, it gives CASSLDSNTEAFF.

J is TRBJ2-3 and V is TRBV4-1; 10 positions match TRBD2. Trimming removed 0 bases from V and 4 bases from J; junction bases left unmatched: 10. CDR3 length equals 18 residues. Germline CDR1 and CDR2: MGHRA and YSYEKL. This chain's CDR3 is CASSQEAGERGGSDTQYF. The CDR3 DNA is TGCGCCAGCAGCCAAGAAGCAGGGGAGCGGGGGGGCTCAGATACGCAGTATTTT.

This clone was counted between two and nine times. The V call is TRBV28, the J call TRBJ2-1; D may be TRBD1 (6 bases). V shed 6 bases and J shed 4 bases, with 10 bases lying between them. CDR3 size: 13 residues. The V gene's germline CDR1 is MDHEN and CDR2 SYDVKM. CDR3: CASSGGQYNEQFF. The DNA for the CDR3 is TGTGCCAGCAGCGGAGGACAGTACAATGAGCAGTTCTTC.

The J gene is TRBJ2-7, the V gene TRBV19, with a weak D call TRBD2 (6 bases). The V and J ends lost 1 base and 3 bases respectively, with 13 bases between them. The CDR3 runs to 15 residues. In germline, CDR1 is LNHDA, CDR2 SQIVND (reference sequence). CDR3 in amino acids: CASSIGVLGGYEQYF. The CDR3 DNA sequence: TGTGCCAGTAGTATAGGGGTTCTCGGGGGCTACGAGCAGTACTTC.

The rearrangement joins TRBV6-4 to TRBJ1-4; 7 bases align to TRBD1. Per germline, CDR1 MRHNA and CDR2 SNTAGT. There are 14 residues in the CDR3. V lost 2 bases to trimming and J lost 6 bases; unmatched junction nucleotides: 3. CDR3 in DNA: TGTGCCAGCAGTGACACAGGACAGGATGAAAAACTGTTTTTT. Residues: CASSDTGQDEKLFF.